This TCR beta chain was recorded in a study of blood T cell repertoires in COVID-19. Clones were read by immunoSEQ multiplex PCR, and TCRdb kept only the in-frame ones, dropping some. The sample contains about 60,000 clones, around four fifths of which appear only once. V was shortened by 4 bases and J by 5 bases, with 16 bases between the two germline ends. This CDR3 is 15 amino acids long. CDR1 and CDR2 (germline): SGHAT, FQDESV (reference sequence). This sequence was found in a woman in her sixties or seventies with acute or convalescent COVID-19. The rearrangement links TRBV11-1 to TRBJ2-3; D perhaps matches TRBD2 (6 bases). Sequences were obtained from peripheral blood. The CDR3 loop reads CASSSGLWGIDTQYF. For the CDR3, the DNA is TGTGCCAGCAGCTCGGGACTTTGGGGGATAGATACGCAGTATTTT.